This passage covers 9 T cell receptor beta chains from one sample sequenced in a study of Graves' ophthalmopathy and Graves' hyperthyroidism. TCR beta CDR3 amplification used RNA transcripts. An opening RT-PCR round employed HTBI primers and preceded a second-round multiplex PCR. TCRdb re-analysed the multiplex PCR reads in MiXCR, keeping a single row per CDR3 protein. The table has over a million distinct CDR3 sequences, 35% to 40% seen once. Sample: peripheral blood or thyroid tissue (not recorded which). These TCRs come from an adult man with Graves' hyperthyroidism.

Note on this clonotype: At one of its ends the junction is not consistent with the germline gene, which may arise from a read error. This chain uses TRBV10-2 with TRBJ1-5; D gene uncertain. The CDR3 totals 16 residues. Germline CDR1 WSHSY, CDR2 SAAADI. The CDR3 loop is CASSEAQFYSNQPQHF. In nucleotides, the CDR3 is TGTGCCAGCAGTGAAGCCCAGTTTTATAGCAATCAGCCCCAGCATTTT.

This clonotype was picked up many times. V gene TRBV4-2 combines with J gene TRBJ2-5; D unresolved. The V gene lost 0 bases and the J gene lost 7 bases, with 12 bases spanning the gap. Per the germline V gene, CDR1 is LGHNA and CDR2 is YNFKEQ. This CDR3 is 14 amino acids long. The CDR3 nucleotides are TGTGCCAGCAGCCAAGATGGTTTTGAGAGGACCCAGTACTTC. Translation gives CASSQDGFERTQYF.

The V and J genes are TRBV2 and TRBJ2-2; 7 bases agree with TRBD1. With 8 bases clipped from V and 1 base from J, the junction kept 4 bases outside the gene matches. Germline CDR1 reads SNHLY; CDR2 reads FYNNEI. The CDR3 has 14 residues. The CDR3 nucleotides read TGTGCCAGCTACGGACAGGTGAACACCGGGGAGCTGTTTTTT. This codes for CASYGQVNTGELFF.

The V and J genes are TRBV7-6 and TRBJ2-1; weak D call: TRBD1 (5 bases). Germline V gene sequence: CDR1 SGHVS, CDR2 FNYEAQ. The CDR3 runs 12 residues. The V gene lost 6 bases and the J gene lost 13 bases, with 16 bases spanning the gap. The CDR3, as DNA: TGTGCCAGCAGTTTTCCACAGGATCCTCAGTTCTTC. It codes for CASSFPQDPQFF.

This clonotype was found a few times. The chain is built from TRBV7-9 and TRBJ2-5, with 12 bases aligning to TRBD1. The V gene's germline CDR1 is SEHNR and CDR2 FQNEAQ (reference sequence). This CDR3 has 16 residues. V lost 6 bases to trimming and J lost 5 bases; unmatched junction nucleotides: 10. Here the CDR3 DNA reads TGTGCCAGCAGGCGCGGGACAGGGGGCGCGGGGGAGACCCAGTACTTC. It specifies CASRRGTGGAGETQYF.

The J gene is TRBJ1-5, the V gene TRBV2; 8 bases align to TRBD1. The CDR3 loop spans 15 amino acids. After removal of 6 bases from V and 2 bases from J, the junction contained 6 bases not matched to a gene. In germline, CDR1 is SNHLY, CDR2 FYNNEI. In DNA, the CDR3 is TGTGCCAGCAGACAGGACAGGGCGCGCAATCAGCCCCAGCATTTT. This gives the protein CASRQDRARNQPQHF.

This clonotype has ten or more counts. The CDR3 coding sequence is TGCGCCAGCAGCTTCGGGACAGGGGAAGGCTACACCTTC. It codes for CASSFGTGEGYTF. This sequence joins TRBV5-1 and TRBJ1-2, with TRBD1 identical over 10 bases. With V trimmed by 2 bases and J by 8 bases, 3 bases remained unmatched. The CDR3 loop spans 13 amino acids. Germline V CDR1 and CDR2: SGHRS, YFSETQ.

This clonotype was found many times. The rearrangement joins TRBV6-5 to TRBJ1-4; D not resolved. Between the trimmed V and J ends, which lost 0 bases and 1 base, there was a span of 6 bases. The CDR3 loop spans 15 amino acids. Germline-derived CDR1 and CDR2 are MNHEY and SVGAGI. The CDR3 loop reads CASSYSAGTNEKLFF. The DNA of the CDR3 is TGTGCCAGCAGTTACTCGGCTGGAACTAATGAAAAACTGTTTTTT.

The rearrangement joins TRBV6-5 to TRBJ1-3; D remains unclear. V lost 6 bases to trimming and J lost 0 bases, with 12 bases between them. This CDR3 is 15 amino acids long. Germline V gene lookup returns CDR1 MNHEY and CDR2 SVGAGI. In DNA, the CDR3 is TGTGCCAGCAGGGAACTGCACCTCTCTGGAAACACCATATATTTT. It is translated as CASRELHLSGNTIYF.